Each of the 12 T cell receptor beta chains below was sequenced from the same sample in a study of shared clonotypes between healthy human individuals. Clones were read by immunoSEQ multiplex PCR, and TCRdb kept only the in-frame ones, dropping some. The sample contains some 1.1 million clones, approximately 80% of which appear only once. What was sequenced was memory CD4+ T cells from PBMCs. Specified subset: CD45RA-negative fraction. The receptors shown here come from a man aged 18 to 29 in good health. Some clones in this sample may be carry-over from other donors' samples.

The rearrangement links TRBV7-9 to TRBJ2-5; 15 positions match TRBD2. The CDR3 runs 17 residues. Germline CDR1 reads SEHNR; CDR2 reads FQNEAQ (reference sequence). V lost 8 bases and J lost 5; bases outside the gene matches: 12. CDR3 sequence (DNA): TGTGCCAGCCTGAGAAGGGGACTAGCGGGAGGAGGGGAGACCCAGTACTTC. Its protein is CASLRRGLAGGGETQYF.

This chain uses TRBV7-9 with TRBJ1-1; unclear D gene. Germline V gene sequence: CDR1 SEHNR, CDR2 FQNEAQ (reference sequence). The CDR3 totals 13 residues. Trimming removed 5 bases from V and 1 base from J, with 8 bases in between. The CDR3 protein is CASSKHQNTEAFF. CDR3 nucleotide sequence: TGTGCCAGCAGCAAACACCAGAACACTGAAGCTTTCTTT.

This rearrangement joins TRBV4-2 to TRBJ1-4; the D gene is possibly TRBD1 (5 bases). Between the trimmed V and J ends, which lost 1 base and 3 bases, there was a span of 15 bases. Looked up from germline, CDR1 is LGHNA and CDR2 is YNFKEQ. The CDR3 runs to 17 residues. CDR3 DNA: TGTGCCAGCAGCCAAGGTGGGACGCAGGGACCTAATGAAAAACTGTTTTTT. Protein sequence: CASSQGGTQGPNEKLFF.

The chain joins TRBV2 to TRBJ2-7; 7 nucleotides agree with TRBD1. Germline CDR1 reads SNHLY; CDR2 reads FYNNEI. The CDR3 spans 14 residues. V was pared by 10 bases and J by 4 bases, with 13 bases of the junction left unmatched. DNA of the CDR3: TGTGCCATCACGGACAGGACCCGGTTATACGAGCAGTACTTC. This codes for CAITDRTRLYEQYF. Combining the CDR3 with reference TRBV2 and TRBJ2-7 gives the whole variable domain EPEVTQTPSHQVTQMGQEVILRCVPISNHLYFYWYRQILGQKVEFLVSFYNNEISEKSEIFDDQFSVERPDGSNFTLKIRSTKLEDSAMYFCAITDRTRLYEQYFGPGTRLTVT.

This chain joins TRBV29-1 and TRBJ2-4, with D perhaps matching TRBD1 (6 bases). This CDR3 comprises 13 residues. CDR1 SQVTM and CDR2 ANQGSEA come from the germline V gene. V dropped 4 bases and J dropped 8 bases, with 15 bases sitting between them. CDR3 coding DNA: TGCAGCGTTGCACCTGCAGGGGTGGACATTCAGTACTTC. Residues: CSVAPAGVDIQYF.

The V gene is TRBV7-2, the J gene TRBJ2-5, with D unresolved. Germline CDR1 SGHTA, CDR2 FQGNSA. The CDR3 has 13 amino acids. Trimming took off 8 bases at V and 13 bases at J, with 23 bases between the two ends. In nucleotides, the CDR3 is TGTGCCAGCGGCCAGACCGGGCGCAGATTGACGTACTTC. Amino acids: CASGQTGRRLTYF.

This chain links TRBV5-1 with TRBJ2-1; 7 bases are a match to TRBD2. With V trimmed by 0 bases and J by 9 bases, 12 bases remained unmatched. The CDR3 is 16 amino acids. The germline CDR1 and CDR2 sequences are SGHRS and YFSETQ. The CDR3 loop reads CASSLGLAQGRGEQFF. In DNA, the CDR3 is TGCGCCAGCAGCTTGGGACTGGCCCAAGGGAGGGGTGAGCAGTTCTTC. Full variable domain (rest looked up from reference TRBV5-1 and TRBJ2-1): KAGVTQTPRYLIKTRGQQVTLSCSPISGHRSVSWYQQTPGQGLQFLFEYFSETQRNKGNFPGRFSGRQFSNSRSEMNVSTLELGDSALYLCASSLGLAQGRGEQFFGPGTRLTVL.

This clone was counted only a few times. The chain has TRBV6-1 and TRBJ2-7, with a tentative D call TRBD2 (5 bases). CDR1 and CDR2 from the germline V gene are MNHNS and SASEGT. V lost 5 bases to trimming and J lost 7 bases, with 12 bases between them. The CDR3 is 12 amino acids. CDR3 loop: CASSLGVPEQYF. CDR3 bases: TGTGCCAGCAGTCTCGGGGTCCCGGAGCAGTACTTC.

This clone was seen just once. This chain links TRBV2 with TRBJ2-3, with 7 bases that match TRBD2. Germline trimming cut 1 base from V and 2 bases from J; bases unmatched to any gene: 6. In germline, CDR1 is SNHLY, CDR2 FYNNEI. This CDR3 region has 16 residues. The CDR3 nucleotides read TGTGCCAGCAGTGAAGAGTTAGCGGGCCTCACAGATACGCAGTATTTT. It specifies CASSEELAGLTDTQYF.

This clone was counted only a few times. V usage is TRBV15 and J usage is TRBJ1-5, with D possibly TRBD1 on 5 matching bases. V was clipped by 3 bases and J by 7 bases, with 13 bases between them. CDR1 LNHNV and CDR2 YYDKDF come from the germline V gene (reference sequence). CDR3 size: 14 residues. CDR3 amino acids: CATSSRQRGQPQHF. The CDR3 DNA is TGTGCCACCAGCAGTCGACAGAGAGGGCAGCCCCAGCATTTT. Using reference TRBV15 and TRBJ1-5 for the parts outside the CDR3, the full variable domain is DAMVIQNPRYQVTQFGKPVTLSCSQTLNHNVMYWYQQKSSQAPKLLFHYYDKDFNNEADTPDNFQSRRPNTSFCFLDIRSPGLGDTAMYLCATSSRQRGQPQHFGDGTRLSIL.

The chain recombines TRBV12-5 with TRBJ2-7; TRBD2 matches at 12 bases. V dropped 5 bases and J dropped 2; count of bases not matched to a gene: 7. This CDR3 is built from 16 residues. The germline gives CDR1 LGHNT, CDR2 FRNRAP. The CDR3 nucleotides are TGTGCTAGTGGTACCTCGGGACTAGCGGGCGCCTACGAGCAGTACTTC. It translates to CASGTSGLAGAYEQYF.

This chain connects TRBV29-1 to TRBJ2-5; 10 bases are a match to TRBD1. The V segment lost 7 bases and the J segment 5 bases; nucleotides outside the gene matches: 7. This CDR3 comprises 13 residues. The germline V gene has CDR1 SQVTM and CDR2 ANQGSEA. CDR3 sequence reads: CSDRDRGSETQYF. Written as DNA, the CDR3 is TGCAGCGACCGGGACAGGGGTAGTGAGACCCAGTACTTC.